This T cell receptor beta chain appears in the sequencing data of a study of blood T cell repertoires in COVID-19. Study processing details: From reference gene primer amplification, estimates of nucleated cell counts were derived. Data came from immunoSEQ multiplex PCR; TCRdb stores just in-frame clones and leaves some out. V, J and clone size derive from that table, while D and trimming were established from the DNA sequence. Counted here are 75,000 to 100,000 clones, 81% occurring once; the ten biggest clones make up around a tenth. The CDR3 totals 14 residues. The V gene end was trimmed by 6 bases and the J gene end by 4 bases; junction bases not matched to a gene: 8. From germline, CDR1 is SNHLY and CDR2 FYNNEI.

The sequencing input was peripheral blood. This chain uses TRBV2 with TRBJ1-2; 7 positions match TRBD1. The TCR was taken from a woman at least 80 years old with acute or convalescent COVID-19. The CDR3 sequence is CASSLRDRAYGYTF. The CDR3 bases are TGTGCCAGCAGCCTCCGGGACAGAGCCTATGGCTACACCTTC. The variable domain in full, with the rest retrieved from reference TRBV2 and TRBJ1-2, is EPEVTQTPSHQVTQMGQEVILRCVPISNHLYFYWYRQILGQKVEFLVSFYNNEISEKSEIFDDQFSVERPDGSNFTLKIRSTKLEDSAMYFCASSLRDRAYGYTFGSGTRLTVV.